The clone carrying this T cell receptor (beta chain) was recorded a few times. The data derive from a study of T cells after yellow fever vaccination. The CDR3 spans 15 residues. V dropped 6 bases and J dropped 4; count of bases not matched to a gene: 10. Germline CDR1 and CDR2: MNHNY and SVGAGI (reference sequence). MiXCR was run by TCRdb on the 5' RACE reads, yielding one entry per CDR3 protein. The table lists approximately 300,000 distinct CDR3 sequences, about 10% of them singletons, with 3% to 3.5% in the top ten. V is TRBV6-6 and J is TRBJ1-1; TRBD1 matches at 8 bases. The sample here was CD4+ T cells sorted from PBMCs, taken 45 days after the yellow fever booster vaccination. This clonotype was obtained from a man between 18 and 29 years old who received the YFV17D yellow fever vaccine. CDR3 DNA sequence: TGTGCCAGCAGCCGAATACAGGGGGTCGGCACTGAAGCTTTCTTT. Amino acid sequence: CASSRIQGVGTEAFF.